The clone carrying this T cell receptor beta chain appeared a single time. Its antigen is not known. These data originate in a study of naive and memory T cell subsets. Study-level results: A few larger clonotypes appeared in naive repertoires, especially CD8, possibly memory cells re-expressing CD45RA.

Two oligonucleotides, mixed equimolar, formed the beta constant-region primer covering TRBC1 and TRBC2. Four rounds of PCR amplified the ligated cDNA using nested alpha and beta constant-region primers plus SP2. TCRdb called the UMI-ligation and nested PCR reads again in MiXCR, with one record for every CDR3 protein. In the table there are 150,000 or so distinct CDR3 sequences, roughly 23% of which are singletons. CD4 T cells were positively selected, then CD8 T cells from the CD4-negative fraction. Sequencing was done on a sample of naive CD4+ T cells from blood. This receptor was taken from a human donor in good health.

The CDR3 DNA sequence: TGCGCCAGCAGCCAAGGAAGGGGGAGGGAGACCCAGTACTTC. Protein: CASSQGRGRETQYF. The genes are TRBV4-1 and TRBJ2-5; D could derive from TRBD1 or TRBD2 (6 bases each). V lost 1 base and J lost 5, with 11 bases in between. Germline assignment: CDR1 MGHRA and CDR2 YSYEKL. The CDR3 has 14 residues.